These 32 T cell receptor beta chains originate from one sample sequenced in a study of CD8 T cells in ankylosing spondylitis (dated by TCRdb to about 2017). Receptor libraries were prepared by 5' RACE. For sequencing, an Illumina HiSeq 2500 was employed. TCRdb applied fastp at Q25 and MiXCR to the public reads, then kept only in-frame beta chains. CDR3 protein duplicates are merged, each entry listing the most common genes and DNA. Within this sample are about 130,000 distinct CDR3 sequences, with approximately 10% of them counted one time only. The ten most abundant clones make up 3.3% of the sample. The sequenced material came from blood, either unsorted or a sorted T cell fraction (not recorded which). Receptor source: a male donor with ankylosing spondylitis or in good health (not recorded which).

The sample holds many counts of this clonotype. The chain uses TRBV5-1 and TRBJ2-1; 11 bases fit TRBD2. The CDR3 spans 16 residues. V was pared by 4 bases and J by 6 bases, with 9 bases of the junction left unmatched. Germline V gene sequence: CDR1 SGHRS, CDR2 YFSETQ. Here the CDR3 reads CASSRWPSGRTNEQFF. In nucleotides, the CDR3 is TGCGCCAGCAGCAGATGGCCTAGCGGGAGGACCAATGAGCAGTTCTTC.

This clonotype was recorded many times. J is TRBJ2-7 and V is TRBV5-1; D is possibly TRBD2 (5 bases). Trimming cost V 3 bases and J 3 bases, with 25 bases left between them. The CDR3 covers 18 residues. Germline CDR1 and CDR2: SGHRS and YFSETQ. CDR3 nucleotide sequence: TGCGCCAGCAGCTCCCAACGCGTAACTAGTAAGGGTAACTACGAGCAGTACTTC. This encodes CASSSQRVTSKGNYEQYF. Variable domain in full (rest from reference TRBV5-1 and TRBJ2-7): KAGVTQTPRYLIKTRGQQVTLSCSPISGHRSVSWYQQTPGQGLQFLFEYFSETQRNKGNFPGRFSGRQFSNSRSEMNVSTLELGDSALYLCASSSQRVTSKGNYEQYFGPGTRLTVT.

This clonotype was observed many times. The chain uses TRBV7-2 and TRBJ2-1, with 13 bases that match TRBD2. Trimming at V came to 3 bases and at J to 8 bases, leaving 4 bases not matched to a gene. The CDR3 has 15 amino acids. Germline loops: CDR1 SGHTA, CDR2 FQGNSA. Written as DNA, the CDR3 is TGTGCCAGCAGCTTCTGGACTAGCGGGAGTGATGAGCAGTTCTTC. Amino acid sequence: CASSFWTSGSDEQFF. The full variable domain, its missing parts supplied by reference TRBV7-2 and TRBJ2-1, is GAGVSQSPSNKVTEKGKDVELRCDPISGHTALYWYRQSLGQGLEFLIYFQGNSAPDKSGLPSDRFSAERTGGSVSTLTIQRTQQEDSAVYLCASSFWTSGSDEQFFGPGTRLTVL.

In its sample, this clonotype was seen many times. V and J are TRBV7-2 and TRBJ1-4; possibly TRBD1 for D (5 bases). V dropped 6 bases and J dropped 4 bases, with 9 bases sitting between them. This CDR3 spans 13 amino acids. The germline gives CDR1 SGHTA, CDR2 FQGNSA. CDR3 residues: CASRTDYNEKLFF. CDR3 DNA: TGTGCCAGCAGGACAGATTATAATGAAAAACTGTTTTTT.

This clonotype appeared many times. In nucleotides, the CDR3 is TGTGCCAGCAACAAAGACAGGGGTTTGGAGACCCAGTACTTC. Its protein product is CASNKDRGLETQYF. V gene TRBV12-3 or TRBV12-4 combines with J gene TRBJ2-5; 8 bases are shared with TRBD1. The length of the CDR3 is 14 residues. The ends lost 7 bases at V and 5 bases at J; junction bases unmatched: 9.

V is TRBV20-1 and J is TRBJ2-7; D is possibly TRBD1 (6 bases). The CDR3 has 18 amino acids. Germline CDR1 DFQATT, CDR2 SNEGSKA (reference sequence). Trimming shortened V by 1 base and J by 0 bases, and 22 bases separated the two germline ends. CDR3 amino acids: CSARAYMMKDRSSYEQYF. The CDR3 region has the DNA TGCAGTGCTAGAGCTTATATGATGAAAGACAGGAGCTCCTACGAGCAGTACTTC.

Many counts were recorded for this clonotype. The chain carries TRBV5-1 and TRBJ2-1, with 10 nucleotides matching TRBD2. Germline CDR1 is SGHRS and CDR2 is YFSETQ. The J segment lost 7 bases and the V segment lost 3 bases, leaving 7 bases of the junction unmatched. The length of the CDR3 is 15 residues. CDR3 protein: CASSSPGTSDNEQFF. The CDR3 nucleotides read TGCGCCAGCAGCTCCCCCGGGACTAGCGATAATGAGCAGTTCTTC.

This clonotype was detected ten times or more. CDR3 loop: CASSLSAGAEEKLFF. As DNA, the CDR3 is TGTGCCAGCTCACTGTCGGCCGGAGCGGAGGAAAAACTGTTTTTT. The rearrangement joins TRBV18 to TRBJ1-4; D gene unclear. Trimming pared 4 bases from V and 8 bases from J, leaving 17 bases between. The germline CDR1 and CDR2 sequences are KGHSH and LQKENI. This CDR3 contains 15 residues.

This clonotype has ten or more counts. The V and J genes are TRBV29-1 and TRBJ1-1; perhaps TRBD1 as D (6 bases). The germline CDR1 and CDR2 sequences are SQVTM and ANQGSEA. With 4 bases removed from V and 0 bases from J, the gap between germline ends came to 15 bases. The CDR3 loop spans 15 amino acids. CDR3 in DNA: TGCAGCGTTGCAAACAGGGTGCGAATGAACACTGAAGCTTTCTTT. It yields the protein CSVANRVRMNTEAFF.

This clonotype was detected many times. DNA of the CDR3: TGCAGCGTCAAACTAGGCAATGAGCAGTTCTTC. It is translated as CSVKLGNEQFF. The rearrangement joins TRBV29-1 to TRBJ2-1, with D tentatively TRBD2 (5 bases). CDR3 length: 11 amino acids. Germline CDR1 and CDR2: SQVTM and ANQGSEA. V was trimmed by 6 bases and J by 6 bases, leaving 9 bases between them.

This clonotype showed up many times. V and J are TRBV7-9 and TRBJ2-1; TRBD2 aligns across 7 bases. This CDR3 is 14 amino acids long. V gave up 4 bases and J gave up 2 bases; unmatched junction bases: 2. The germline gives CDR1 SEHNR, CDR2 FQNEAQ (reference sequence). CDR3 in amino acids: CASSSSGPYNEQFF. The CDR3, as DNA: TGTGCCAGCAGCTCTAGCGGCCCCTACAATGAGCAGTTCTTC.

The table lists this clonotype with many counts. V and J are TRBV2 and TRBJ2-7; D is perhaps TRBD2 (5 bases). CDR1 is SNHLY and CDR2 is FYNNEI in the germline V gene. The CDR3 is 11 residues long. V was trimmed by 6 bases and J by 6 bases, leaving 9 bases between them. This CDR3 is CASRTGSEQYF. CDR3 bases: TGTGCCAGCAGGACGGGAAGCGAGCAGTACTTC.

This clonotype showed up many times. This chain connects TRBV20-1 to TRBJ1-2; no definite D call. This CDR3 comprises 14 residues. Trimming removed 3 bases at V and 2 bases at J, with 13 bases between. Germline-derived CDR1 and CDR2 are DFQATT and SNEGSKA (reference sequence). CDR3 sequence: CSASKIGSNYGYTF. The CDR3 DNA reads as TGCAGTGCTAGTAAGATAGGGTCGAACTATGGCTACACCTTC.

This clonotype showed up many times. This CDR3 is CASSQGDGGYEQYF. The CDR3 nucleotides read TGTGCCAGCAGCCAAGGGGACGGTGGGTACGAGCAGTACTTC. This chain uses TRBV4-2 with TRBJ2-7; D may match TRBD1 or TRBD2 (5 bases each). V was trimmed by 1 base and J by 4 bases, leaving 11 bases between them. The CDR3 has 14 residues. Per the germline V gene, CDR1 is LGHNA and CDR2 is YNFKEQ.

This clonotype was detected a few times. The J gene is TRBJ2-3, the V gene TRBV6-5, with D possibly TRBD2 on 6 matching bases. Germline lookup yields CDR1 MNHEY and CDR2 SVGAGI. The CDR3 covers 14 residues. V was trimmed by 2 bases and J by 4 bases, leaving 10 bases between them. The CDR3 bases are TGTGCCAGCAGTTACGGGGGGATGTCAGATACGCAGTATTTT. This codes for CASSYGGMSDTQYF.

The J gene is TRBJ1-1, the V gene TRBV27; no clear D. This CDR3 is 13 amino acids long. The V gene's germline CDR1 is MNHEY and CDR2 SMNVEV (reference sequence). V shed 5 bases and J shed 3 bases, with 10 bases lying between them. Written as DNA, the CDR3 is TGTGCCAGCAGTCCCCTAGGGTACACTGAAGCTTTCTTT. This encodes CASSPLGYTEAFF.

This clonotype has a count of ten or more. This chain connects TRBV4-1 to TRBJ2-3; no reliable D call. The CDR3 contains 13 residues. V gave up 3 bases and J gave up 4 bases, with 8 bases separating them. Germline CDR1 and CDR2: MGHRA and YSYEKL. The CDR3 loop reads CASSQARPDTQYF. CDR3 DNA sequence: TGCGCCAGCAGCCAGGCCCGACCAGATACGCAGTATTTT.

The sample holds many counts of this clonotype. The V gene is TRBV5-1, the J gene TRBJ2-5; D ambiguous. The CDR3 sequence is 15 residues long. V dropped 3 bases and J dropped 4 bases, with 16 bases sitting between them. Germline-derived CDR1 and CDR2 are SGHRS and YFSETQ. DNA of the CDR3: TGCGCCAGCAGCTCGTCCGGCTCAGGACGAGAGACCCAGTACTTC. It specifies CASSSSGSGRETQYF.

This clonotype was found many times. V is TRBV20-1 and J is TRBJ2-3; D may be TRBD2 (5 bases). The CDR3 length is 17 residues. Germline-derived CDR1 and CDR2 are DFQATT and SNEGSKA (reference sequence). V was pared by 0 bases and J by 12 bases, with 28 bases between. The CDR3 is CSARDPSRTFNPTLQYF. CDR3 coding DNA: TGCAGTGCTAGAGATCCATCGAGGACTTTCAACCCTACCCTCCAGTATTTT.

A few counts support this clonotype. This chain links TRBV20-1 with TRBJ2-1; D might be TRBD1 or TRBD2, each matching 5 bases. CDR1 and CDR2 (germline): DFQATT, SNEGSKA (reference sequence). This CDR3 spans 14 amino acids. With 6 bases removed from V and 6 bases from J, the gap between germline ends came to 18 bases. CDR3 DNA: TGCAGTGCCAACCGGGACCTTAATACCAATGAGCAGTTCTTC. It encodes CSANRDLNTNEQFF.

This clonotype was seen many times. V usage is TRBV29-1 and J usage is TRBJ2-2; D unresolved. Trimming stripped 5 bases from V and 4 bases from J, with 8 bases between. Germline V gene lookup returns CDR1 SQVTM and CDR2 ANQGSEA. The CDR3 loop spans 12 amino acids. In DNA form, the CDR3 reads TGCAGCGTTCTCAACTTCACCGGGGAGCTGTTTTTT. This gives the protein CSVLNFTGELFF.

Remarks on this clonotype: A much larger clonotype is one base distant, so this may be a read error. J is TRBJ2-4 and V is TRBV4-3; the D is unclear. The CDR3 covers 16 residues. Germline CDR1 and CDR2: LGHNA and YSLEER. With 4 bases removed from V and 4 bases from J, the gap between germline ends came to 17 bases. The CDR3 sequence is CASSRESTARKNIQYF. The CDR3 nucleotides read TGCGCCAGCAGCCGAGAATCCACAGCACGAAAAAACATTCAGTACTTC.

The sample holds many counts of this clonotype. The V call is TRBV24-1, the J call TRBJ2-2; D is ambiguous. Per germline, CDR1 KGHDR and CDR2 SFDVKD. Trimming shortened V by 0 bases and J by 5 bases, and 12 bases separated the two germline ends. This CDR3 has 16 residues. The CDR3 bases are TGTGCCACCAGTGATTTGCAACGAGGCAGGACCGGGGAGCTGTTTTTT. This encodes CATSDLQRGRTGELFF.

The table lists this clonotype with many counts. The chain recombines TRBV29-1 with TRBJ2-3, with TRBD1 identical over 9 bases. The length of the CDR3 is 14 residues. From germline, CDR1 is SQVTM and CDR2 ANQGSEA. With 1 base clipped from V and 1 base from J, the junction kept 0 bases outside the gene matches. CDR3 DNA sequence: TGCAGCGTTGAAGGGACAGGGGGCACAGATACGCAGTATTTT. Its translation: CSVEGTGGTDTQYF.

This clonotype was recorded at least ten times. The chain uses TRBV5-1 and TRBJ2-1; TRBD2 aligns across 10 bases. The CDR3 extends over 19 amino acids. CDR1 is SGHRS and CDR2 is YFSETQ in the germline V gene. The V segment lost 1 base and the J segment 0 bases; nucleotides outside the gene matches: 10. The CDR3 region is CASSLSPAGGSSSYNEQFF. The CDR3 DNA reads TGCGCCAGCAGCTTGAGTCCAGCGGGAGGGTCCAGCTCCTACAATGAGCAGTTCTTC.

This clonotype was counted many times. The chain recombines TRBV5-1 with TRBJ1-1, with 9 positions matching TRBD1. The V and J ends lost 4 bases and 0 bases, in that order; junction bases with no gene match: 4. Germline V gene sequence: CDR1 SGHRS, CDR2 YFSETQ. The CDR3 covers 15 residues. For the CDR3, the DNA is TGCGCCAGCAGCCCGAGGACAGGGGTGAACACTGAAGCTTTCTTT. As protein: CASSPRTGVNTEAFF.

Many counts were recorded for this clonotype. This chain joins TRBV20-1 and TRBJ2-7; a weak D match, TRBD2 (6 bases). CDR1 DFQATT and CDR2 SNEGSKA come from the germline V gene (reference sequence). The V gene lost 5 bases and the J gene lost 6 bases, with 20 bases spanning the gap. The CDR3 extends over 14 amino acids. The CDR3 protein is CSAPKGSSVGEQYF. The CDR3, as DNA: TGCAGTGCTCCTAAGGGGTCTAGCGTGGGCGAGCAGTACTTC.

This clonotype was found a few times. The J gene is TRBJ2-7, the V gene TRBV15; a possible D gene is TRBD1 (5 bases). CDR3 length: 16 amino acids. CDR1 is LNHNV and CDR2 is YYDKDF in the germline V gene (reference sequence). Between the trimmed V and J ends, which lost 0 bases and 4 bases, there was a span of 16 bases. The CDR3 here is CATSRDLGLGEYEQYF. The CDR3 DNA follows: TGTGCCACCAGCAGAGATTTGGGGCTAGGGGAATACGAGCAGTACTTC.

In this sample, this clonotype turned up many times. The chain combines TRBV20-1 with TRBJ2-7; D is undetermined. The germline V and J ends were trimmed by 6 bases and 3 bases, with 9 bases remaining between them. The germline gives CDR1 DFQATT, CDR2 SNEGSKA (reference sequence). The CDR3 consists of 11 residues. CDR3 coding DNA: TGCAGTGCCCCGGAAATCTACGAGCAGTACTTC. The encoded protein is CSAPEIYEQYF.

The gene calls are TRBV4-3 and TRBJ2-1, with D tentatively TRBD2 (5 bases). The CDR3 extends over 15 amino acids. Germline assignment: CDR1 LGHNA and CDR2 YSLEER. V was shortened by 0 bases and J by 5 bases, with 11 bases between the two germline ends. The chain's CDR3 is CASSQDERADNEQFF. As DNA, the CDR3 is TGCGCCAGCAGCCAAGATGAGAGGGCCGACAATGAGCAGTTCTTC.

There are many counts of this clonotype. V gene TRBV20-1 combines with J gene TRBJ1-1, with 9 bases aligning to TRBD1. Germline-derived CDR1 and CDR2 are DFQATT and SNEGSKA (reference sequence). The junction had 2 bases not matched to a gene; V was cut back by 2 bases and J by 1 base. The CDR3 consists of 14 residues. The CDR3 sequence is CSARPQGANTEAFF. CDR3 in DNA: TGCAGTGCTAGACCACAGGGGGCGAACACTGAAGCTTTCTTT.

The table lists this clonotype with many counts. The chain links TRBV20-1 to TRBJ2-7; 9 nucleotides line up with TRBD2. The germline V gene has CDR1 DFQATT and CDR2 SNEGSKA (reference sequence). J lost 0 bases, V lost 0 bases, and 3 bases had no gene match. The CDR3 runs 15 residues. CDR3 coding DNA: TGCAGTGCTAGAGATGAGACTAGCGGCTCCTACGAGCAGTACTTC. Translated, it gives CSARDETSGSYEQYF.